The 2 T cell receptor beta chains presented below share a single source sample, sequenced in a study of cytomegalovirus exposure and HLA in healthy donors. The PCR ran on 60 Vbeta and 13 Jbeta primers. Sequencing used immunoSEQ multiplex PCR; TCRdb keeps in-frame clones, though not all of them. Of tens of thousands of clones detected, 80% appear once; the ten largest clones hold 7.3%. Sequenced material: PBMCs. The source of these receptors is a man aged 25 to 45 in good health and CMV-seronegative.

The genes are TRBV12-5 and TRBJ2-7; TRBD1 matches at 12 bases. J gave up 7 bases and V 4 bases, and 11 bases lay outside the gene matches. The CDR3 runs to 16 residues. CDR1 is LGHNT and CDR2 is FRNRAP in the germline V gene. As DNA, the CDR3 is TGTGCTAGTGGTTGGGACTCCGGGACAGGGGGCCGTGAGCAGTACTTC. This translates into CASGWDSGTGGREQYF.

The gene calls are TRBV5-5 and TRBJ2-5, with D unresolved. Germline lookup yields CDR1 SGHKS and CDR2 YYEKEE (reference sequence). This CDR3 has 13 amino acids. Trimming removed 0 bases at V and 3 bases at J, with 6 bases between. CDR3 coding DNA: TGTGCCAGCAGCTTGGAACACAAAGAGACCCAGTACTTC. Amino acid sequence: CASSLEHKETQYF.